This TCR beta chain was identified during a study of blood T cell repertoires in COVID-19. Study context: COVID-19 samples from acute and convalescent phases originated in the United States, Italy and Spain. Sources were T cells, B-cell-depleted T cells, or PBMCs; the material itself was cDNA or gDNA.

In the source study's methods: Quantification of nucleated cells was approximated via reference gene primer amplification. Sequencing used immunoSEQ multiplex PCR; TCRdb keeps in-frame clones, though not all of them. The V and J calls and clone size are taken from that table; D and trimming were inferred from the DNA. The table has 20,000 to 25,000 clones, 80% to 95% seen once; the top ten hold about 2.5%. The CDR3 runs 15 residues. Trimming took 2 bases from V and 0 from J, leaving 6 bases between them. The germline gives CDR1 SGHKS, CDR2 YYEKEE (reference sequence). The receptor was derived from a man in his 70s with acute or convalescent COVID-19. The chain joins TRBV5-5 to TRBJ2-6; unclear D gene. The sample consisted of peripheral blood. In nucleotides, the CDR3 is TGTGCCAGCAGCTTACAGAGCTCTGGGGCCAACGTCCTGACTTTC. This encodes CASSLQSSGANVLTF.